This TCR beta chain was captured in a study of cytomegalovirus exposure and HLA in healthy donors. This CDR3 is built from 15 residues. Germline loops: CDR1 SGHVS, CDR2 FNYEAQ. J lost 2 bases, V lost 5 bases, and 7 bases had no gene match. Study-level points and caveats: The study put 150 or so TCR beta chains on its list as cytomegalovirus-associated.

Produced via immunoSEQ multiplex PCR; TCRdb's table is partial and in-frame only. This table holds 150,000 to 200,000 clones, around 85% found once. Comments on this clone: Its antigen is not known.

The TCR was taken from a woman in her 30s in good health and CMV-seronegative. The gene calls are TRBV7-6 and TRBJ2-7, with 9 bases identical to TRBD1. The specimen sequenced was PBMCs. The CDR3: CASSPRQGETYEQYF. In DNA, the CDR3 is TGTGCCAGCAGCCCCCGACAGGGGGAAACCTACGAGCAGTACTTC.